Presented here are 8 T cell receptor beta chains from one specimen sequenced in a study of blood T cells in healthy people across ages. A second 7 to 11 cycle PCR used barcoded and J-beta primers. Each CDR3 protein is one row after TCRdb ran MiXCR on the 5' RACE reads. Among about 1.1 million distinct CDR3 sequences listed, roughly two fifths were seen once. The sequenced sample consisted of blood. Receptors were obtained from a young man in good health.

CDR3 loop: CASSEDRTPIYGYTF. The CDR3 DNA reads as TGTGCCAGCAGCGAGGACCGAACGCCGATATATGGCTACACCTTC. The rearrangement joins TRBV7-3 to TRBJ1-2; D not certain. V was pared by 5 bases and J by 5 bases, with 18 bases between. This CDR3 has 15 amino acids. CDR1 and CDR2 from the germline V gene are SGHTA and FQGTGA.

This clonotype was seen a handful of times. The CDR3 spells CASSVGDWGTDTQYF. The CDR3 DNA sequence: TGTGCCAGCAGCGTAGGAGACTGGGGCACAGATACGCAGTATTTT. The rearrangement uses TRBV9 and TRBJ2-3; D gene uncertain. The CDR3 covers 15 residues. Germline values: CDR1 SGDLS, CDR2 YYNGEE. V lost 0 bases and J lost 1, with 9 bases in between. The full variable domain, rest sourced from reference TRBV9 and TRBJ2-3, is DSGVTQTPKHLITATGQRVTLRCSPRSGDLSVYWYQQSLDQGLQFLIQYYNGEERAKGNILERFSAQQFPDLHSELNLSSLELGDSALYFCASSVGDWGTDTQYFGPGTRLTVL.

V is TRBV30 and J is TRBJ2-1, with 7 bases identical to TRBD2. Germline assignment: CDR1 GTSNPN and CDR2 SVGIG (reference sequence). V gave up 5 bases and J gave up 7 bases; unmatched junction bases: 5. CDR3 length equals 12 residues. The CDR3 here is CAWGNGRNEQFF. The CDR3 DNA sequence: TGTGCCTGGGGGAACGGGAGGAATGAGCAGTTCTTC.

The CDR3 region is CASSYRNRGGRGVTSTDTQYF. The CDR3 nucleotides read TGTGCCAGCAGTTACCGGAATCGAGGTGGCAGGGGAGTTACTAGCACAGATACGCAGTATTTT. The rearrangement links TRBV6-5 to TRBJ2-3; possible D gene TRBD1, 6 bases. V lost 2 bases and J 0 bases, leaving 27 bases between the germline ends. This CDR3 has 21 amino acids. The germline V gene has CDR1 MNHEY and CDR2 SVGAGI.

This clonotype was seen a handful of times. The V gene is TRBV4-3, the J gene TRBJ2-3; D is possibly TRBD1 (6 bases). V was clipped by 4 bases and J by 3 bases, with 17 bases between them. The CDR3 totals 16 residues. Germline V gene sequence: CDR1 LGHNA, CDR2 YSLEER. This CDR3 is CASSPQARGGTDTQYF. CDR3 nucleotides: TGCGCCAGCAGCCCTCAAGCCAGGGGCGGAACAGATACGCAGTATTTT.

This clonotype came up a few times. The gene calls are TRBV2 and TRBJ2-7, with 9 nucleotides matching TRBD1. Trimming cost V 10 bases and J 3 bases; bases outside gene matches: 7. The CDR3 runs to 13 residues. Germline lookup yields CDR1 SNHLY and CDR2 FYNNEI. CDR3 nucleotide sequence: TGTGCCACCCGGACAGGGGTTGGCTACGAGCAGTACTTC. It yields the protein CATRTGVGYEQYF.

The J gene is TRBJ1-1, the V gene TRBV21-1; TRBD1 was called by the table and not checked on the DNA. TRBV21-1 is classified as a pseudogene. This CDR3 region has 16 residues. CDR3 protein: CASSGQGRQLNTEAFF. CDR3 DNA sequence: TGTGCCAGCAGCGGACAGGGGCGCCAACTGAACACTGAAGCTTTCTTT.

This clonotype was detected a few times. A read error may produce the germline difference seen at one junction end. The chain links TRBV20-1 to TRBJ2-7; 8 bases match TRBD1. Germline V gene sequence: CDR1 DFQATT, CDR2 SNEGSKA (reference sequence). This CDR3 is 15 amino acids long. The CDR3 here is CSAGDRGPSYNEQYF. The CDR3 nucleotides are TGCAGTGCTGGAGACAGGGGACCCTCCTACAATGAGCAGTACTTC.